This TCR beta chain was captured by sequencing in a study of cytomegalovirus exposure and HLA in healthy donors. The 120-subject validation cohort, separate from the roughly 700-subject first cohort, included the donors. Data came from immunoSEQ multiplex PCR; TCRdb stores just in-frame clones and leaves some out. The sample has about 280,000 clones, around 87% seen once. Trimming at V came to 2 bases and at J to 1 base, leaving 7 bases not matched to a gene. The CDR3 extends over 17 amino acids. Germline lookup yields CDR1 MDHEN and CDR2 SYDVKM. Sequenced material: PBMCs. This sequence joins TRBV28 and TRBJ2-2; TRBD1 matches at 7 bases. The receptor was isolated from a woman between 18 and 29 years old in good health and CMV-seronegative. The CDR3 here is CASSLTPGTENTGELFF. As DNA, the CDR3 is TGTGCCAGCAGTTTAACTCCCGGGACAGAGAACACCGGGGAGCTGTTTTTT.